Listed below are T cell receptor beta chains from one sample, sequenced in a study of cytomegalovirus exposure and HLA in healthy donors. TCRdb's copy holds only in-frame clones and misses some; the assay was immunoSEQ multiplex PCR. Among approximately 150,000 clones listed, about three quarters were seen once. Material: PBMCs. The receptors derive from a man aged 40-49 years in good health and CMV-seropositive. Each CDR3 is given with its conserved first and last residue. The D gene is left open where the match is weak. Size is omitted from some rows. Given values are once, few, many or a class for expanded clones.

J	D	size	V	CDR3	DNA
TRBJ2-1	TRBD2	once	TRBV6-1	CASSDLPGGPYNEQFF	TGTGCCAGCAGTGACCTCCCGGGGGGGCCTTACAATGAGCAGTTCTTC
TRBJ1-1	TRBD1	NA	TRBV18	CASSSRDRGYEAFF	TGTGCCAGCTCATCCCGGGACAGGGGGTATGAAGCTTTCTTT
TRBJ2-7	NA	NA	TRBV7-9	CASSLAGGDEQYF	TGTGCCAGCAGCTTAGCCGGAGGGGACGAGCAGTACTTC
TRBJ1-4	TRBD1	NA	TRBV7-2	CASSLWTGNEKLFF	TGTGCCAGCAGCCTGTGGACAGGGAATGAAAAACTGTTTTTT
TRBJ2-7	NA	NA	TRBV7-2	CASSLFAGPNEQYF	TGTGCCAGCAGCTTATTTGCAGGCCCCAACGAGCAGTACTTC
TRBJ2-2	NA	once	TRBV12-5	CASGLDSGELFF	TGTGCTAGTGGTTTGGACAGCGGGGAGCTGTTTTTT
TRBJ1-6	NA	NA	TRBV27	CASSSSFNSPLHF	TGTGCCAGCAGTTCTTCTTTTAATTCACCCCTCCACTTT
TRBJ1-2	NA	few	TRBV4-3	CASSQDLAGIYGYTF	TGCGCCAGCAGCCAAGATCTCGCAGGAATCTATGGCTACACCTTC
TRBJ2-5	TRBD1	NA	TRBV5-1	CASSAAGGLIETQYF	TGCGCCAGCAGTGCGGCAGGGGGTCTTATAGAGACCCAGTACTTC
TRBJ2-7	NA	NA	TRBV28	CATSEQVSSYEQYF	TGTGCCACTTCCGAGCAGGTCAGCTCCTACGAGCAGTACTTC
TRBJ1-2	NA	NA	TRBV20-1	CSASFSYGYTF	TGCAGTGCTAGTTTCAGCTATGGCTACACCTTC
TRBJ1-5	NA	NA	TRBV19	CASALGGGYSNQPQHF	TGTGCCAGTGCCCTTGGGGGAGGATATAGCAATCAGCCCCAGCATTTT
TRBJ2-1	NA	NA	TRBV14	CASSQVGEGGNEQFF	TGTGCCAGCAGCCAAGTCGGGGAGGGGGGAAATGAGCAGTTCTTC
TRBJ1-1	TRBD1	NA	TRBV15	CATSREGGQGGTEAFF	TGTGCCACCAGCAGAGAAGGGGGACAGGGGGGGACTGAAGCTTTCTTT
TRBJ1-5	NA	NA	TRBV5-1	CASSLEGVLGQPQHF	TGCGCCAGCAGCTTGGAGGGAGTCCTGGGTCAGCCCCAGCATTTT
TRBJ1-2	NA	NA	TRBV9	CASSVDTSEGIGYTF	TGTGCCAGCAGCGTAGACACCAGTGAGGGCATTGGCTACACCTTC
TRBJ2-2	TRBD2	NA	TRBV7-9	CASSFPSGRANTGELFF	TGTGCCAGCAGCTTCCCCAGCGGGAGGGCCAACACCGGGGAGCTGTTTTTT
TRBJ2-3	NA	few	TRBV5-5	CASSWGGGQAPTDTQYF	TGTGCCAGCAGCTGGGGAGGTGGGCAGGCTCCCACAGATACGCAGTATTTT
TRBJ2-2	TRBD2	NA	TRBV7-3	CASSSGGAADPGELFF	TGTGCCAGCAGCTCGGGGGGGGCGGCGGATCCCGGGGAGCTGTTTTTT
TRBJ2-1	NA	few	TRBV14	CASSPRGRWDNEQFF	TGTGCCAGCAGCCCCAGGGGACGGTGGGACAATGAGCAGTTCTTC
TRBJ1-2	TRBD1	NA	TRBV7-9	CASSLETGNGYTF	TGTGCCAGCAGCTTAGAGACAGGGAATGGCTACACCTTC
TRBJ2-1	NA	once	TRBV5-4	CASSAAAPSYNEQFF	TGTGCCAGCAGCGCGGCTGCCCCCTCCTACAATGAGCAGTTCTTC
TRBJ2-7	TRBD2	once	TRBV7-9	CASSKTSGSKRAYF	TGTGCCAGCAGCAAGACTAGCGGGAGTAAACGAGCGTACTTC
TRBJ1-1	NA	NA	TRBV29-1	CSVISRRTEAFF	TGCAGCGTGATAAGCCGCAGGACTGAAGCTTTCTTT
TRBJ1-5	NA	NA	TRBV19	CASSKKSLSNQPQHF	TGTGCCAGTAGTAAAAAAAGCCTTTCCAATCAGCCCCAGCATTTT
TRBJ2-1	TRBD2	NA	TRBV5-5	CASSMGGLAGEQFF	TGTGCCAGCAGCATGGGGGGACTAGCGGGAGAGCAGTTCTTC
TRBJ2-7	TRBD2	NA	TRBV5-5	CASSLQLARSYEQYF	TGTGCCAGCAGCTTGCAACTAGCGCGCTCCTACGAGCAGTACTTC
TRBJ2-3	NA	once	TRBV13	CASSLGGADTQYF	TGTGCCAGCAGCCTAGGAGGGGCGGATACGCAGTATTTT
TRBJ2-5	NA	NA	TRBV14	CASSQVHPTSTETQYF	TGTGCCAGCAGCCAAGTACACCCGACAAGCACGGAGACCCAGTACTTC
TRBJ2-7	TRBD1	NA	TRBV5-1	CASSFSGTGGYEQYF	TGCGCCAGCAGCTTTTCCGGGACAGGCGGTTACGAGCAGTACTTC
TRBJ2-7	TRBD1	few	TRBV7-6	CASSPRGISEQYF	TGTGCCAGCAGCCCCAGGGGGATTAGTGAGCAGTACTTC
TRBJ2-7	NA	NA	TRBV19	CASSIHISYEQYF	TGTGCCAGTAGTATTCACATCTCCTACGAGCAGTACTTC
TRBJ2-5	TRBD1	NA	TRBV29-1	CSVGQYQETQYF	TGCAGCGTGGGACAGTACCAAGAGACCCAGTACTTC
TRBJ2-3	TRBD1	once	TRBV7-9	CASSKVTGQNLYTQYF	TGTGCCAGCAGCAAAGTTACGGGACAGAATCTGTATACGCAGTATTTT
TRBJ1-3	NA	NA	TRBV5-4	CASSSRDTGNTIYF	TGTGCCAGCAGCTCCAGGGACACTGGAAACACCATATATTTT
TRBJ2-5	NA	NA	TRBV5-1	CASSLSSTETQYF	TGCGCCAGCAGCTTATCTAGCACAGAGACCCAGTACTTC
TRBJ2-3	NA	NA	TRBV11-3	CASSLGGEHTDTQYF	TGTGCCAGCAGCTTAGGGGGGGAGCACACAGATACGCAGTATTTT
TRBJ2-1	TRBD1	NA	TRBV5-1	CASSLARGSSYNEQFF	TGCGCCAGCAGCTTGGCCAGGGGGAGCTCCTACAATGAGCAGTTCTTC
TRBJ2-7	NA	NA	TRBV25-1	CASRSNSSPGEQYF	TGTGCCAGCAGGTCTAATAGCAGTCCCGGCGAGCAGTACTTC
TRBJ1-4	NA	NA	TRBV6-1	CASRYNSDSNEKLFF	TGTGCCAGCAGATACAACTCTGACAGTAATGAAAAACTGTTTTTT
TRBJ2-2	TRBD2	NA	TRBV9	CASSGAGGTGELFF	TGTGCCAGCAGCGGGGCGGGAGGCACCGGGGAGCTGTTTTTT
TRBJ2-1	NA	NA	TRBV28	CASSSPGFPYNEQFF	TGTGCCAGCTCAAGCCCGGGGTTTCCTTACAATGAGCAGTTCTTC
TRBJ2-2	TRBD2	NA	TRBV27	CASSPGLLWNTGELFF	TGTGCCAGCAGTCCGGGACTACTATGGAACACCGGGGAGCTGTTTTTT
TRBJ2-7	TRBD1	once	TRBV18	CASSPNGQGVNEQYF	TGTGCCAGCTCACCCAACGGACAGGGGGTGAACGAGCAGTACTTC
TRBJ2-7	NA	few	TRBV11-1	CASSRQGLSYEQYF	TGTGCCAGCTCTAGACAGGGACTCTCCTACGAGCAGTACTTC
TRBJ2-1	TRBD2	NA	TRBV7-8	CASSLGGREVHEQFF	TGTGCCAGCAGCTTAGGTGGGCGGGAGGTCCATGAGCAGTTCTTC
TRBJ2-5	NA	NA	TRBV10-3	CAIGLTQYQETQYF	TGTGCCATAGGACTAACTCAGTACCAAGAGACCCAGTACTTC
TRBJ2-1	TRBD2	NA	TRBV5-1	CASSTTSGQNEQFF	TGCGCCAGCAGTACAACTAGCGGACAGAATGAGCAGTTCTTC
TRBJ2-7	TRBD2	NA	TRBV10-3	CAIAGVVDSREQYF	TGTGCCATCGCGGGAGTTGTCGACTCACGAGAGCAGTACTTC
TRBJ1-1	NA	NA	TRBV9	CASSVRVLGGEAFF	TGTGCCAGCAGCGTAAGGGTCCTAGGCGGGGAAGCTTTCTTT
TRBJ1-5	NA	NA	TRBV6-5	CASSKRGLGNQPQHF	TGTGCCAGCAGTAAAAGAGGACTCGGGAATCAGCCCCAGCATTTT
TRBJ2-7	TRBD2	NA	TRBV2	CASSRRLAHEQYF	TGTGCCAGCAGTCGAAGACTAGCGCACGAGCAGTACTTC
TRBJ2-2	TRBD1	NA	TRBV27	CASSSTGSGELFF	TGTGCCAGCAGTTCGACAGGGTCCGGGGAGCTGTTTTTT
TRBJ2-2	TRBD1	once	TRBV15	CATSRVGTGPGELFF	TGTGCCACCAGCAGAGTTGGGACAGGGCCCGGGGAGCTGTTTTTT
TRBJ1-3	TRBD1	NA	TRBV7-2	CASSLRDRPGNTIYF	TGTGCCAGCAGCTTAAGGGACAGACCTGGAAACACCATATATTTT